A single sample gave rise to the 29 T cell receptor beta chains below, sequenced in a study of blood T cell repertoires in COVID-19 (dated by TCRdb to the early 2020s). The library was prepared using the immunoSEQ multiplex PCR assay. Here the immuneACCESS table is served through TCRdb, limited to in-frame sequences with V and J called. Missing clones are a known gap in these copies; in checked studies unresolved V genes cover under half, and the rest lacks a known reason. In this sample the table shows some 45,000 clones, 87% of which occur a single time. The ten largest account for less than 20% of the sample. Sequenced input: peripheral blood. The receptor source for this set is a man in his sixties with active COVID-19.

This clone was counted a few times. CDR3 nucleotide sequence: TGTGCCAGCAGCGAATTAACAGGGTACGGTAATCAGCCCCAGCATTTT. It specifies CASSELTGYGNQPQHF. The genes are TRBV6-1 and TRBJ1-5, with a possible D match to TRBD1 (6 bases). Trimming stripped 6 bases from V and 4 bases from J, with 19 bases between. The CDR3 is made up of 16 amino acids. CDR1 MNHNS and CDR2 SASEGT come from the germline V gene.

This clone was detected only once. The chain uses TRBV5-1 and TRBJ2-1; tentative D call: TRBD2 (6 bases). V was clipped by 1 base and J by 0 bases, with 11 bases between them. The CDR3 is 16 residues long. CDR1 is SGHRS, CDR2 YFSETQ, per germline. The CDR3 DNA reads as TGCGCCAGCAGCTTGTACCAGGGAGGCTCCTACAATGAGCAGTTCTTC. This translates into CASSLYQGGSYNEQFF.

This chain links TRBV4-1 with TRBJ1-3; D is perhaps TRBD1 (5 bases). CDR1 MGHRA and CDR2 YSYEKL come from the germline V gene. The CDR3 is made up of 17 amino acids. Trimming stripped 1 base from V and 0 bases from J, with 13 bases between. The CDR3 DNA reads TGCGCCAGCAGCCAAGGAACAGGCCGCGACTCTGGAAACACCATATATTTT. The encoded protein is CASSQGTGRDSGNTIYF.

This rearrangement joins TRBV6-5 to TRBJ1-1; 7 bases fit TRBD1. V shed 5 bases, J shed 3 bases, and the junction held 6 bases outside the gene matches. The germline gives CDR1 MNHEY, CDR2 SVGAGI. The CDR3 sequence is 14 residues long. The chain's CDR3 is CASSPPGQHTEAFF. CDR3 coding DNA: TGTGCCAGCAGTCCCCCGGGACAGCACACTGAAGCTTTCTTT.

The chain recombines TRBV6-5 with TRBJ2-2; D possibly corresponds to TRBD1 (6 bases). CDR3 length: 15 residues. The V end lost 6 bases, the J end lost 0 bases, and 11 bases lay between the germline ends. Germline CDR1 MNHEY, CDR2 SVGAGI. CDR3 protein: CASRTTGANTGELFF. The CDR3 bases are TGTGCCAGCAGGACGACAGGTGCGAACACCGGGGAGCTGTTTTTT.

This rearrangement joins TRBV18 to TRBJ1-5; possible D gene TRBD1, 6 bases. Germline-derived CDR1 and CDR2 are KGHSH and LQKENI. Trimming left V 5 bases short and J 2 bases short, with 10 bases between. The length of the CDR3 is 14 residues. The CDR3 sequence is CASSISGGNQPQHF. CDR3 DNA sequence: TGTGCCAGCTCAATCTCAGGGGGCAATCAGCCCCAGCATTTT.

The rearrangement uses TRBV19 and TRBJ1-2, with TRBD1 as a possible D gene (5 bases). Trimming shortened V by 5 bases and J by 2 bases, and 12 bases separated the two germline ends. The CDR3 loop spans 14 amino acids. Germline lookup yields CDR1 LNHDA and CDR2 SQIVND (reference sequence). CDR3 sequence (DNA): TGTGCCAGTAGTCCGCTGGACATGAACTATGGCTACACCTTC. Amino acid sequence: CASSPLDMNYGYTF.

CDR3 nucleotides: TGCGCCAGCAGCCAAGGCGTTAGCGGGGCTATCCAAGAGACCCAGTACTTC. This sequence encodes CASSQGVSGAIQETQYF. V usage is TRBV4-3 and J usage is TRBJ2-5; 8 bases fit TRBD2. V was pared by 1 base and J by 1 base, with 8 bases of the junction left unmatched. The CDR3 consists of 17 residues. From germline, CDR1 is LGHNA and CDR2 YSLEER.

This chain links TRBV2 with TRBJ2-1; 14 bases are a match to TRBD2. Germline V gene data show CDR1 as SNHLY and CDR2 as FYNNEI. This CDR3 contains 18 residues. V lost 4 bases, J lost 0 bases, and 5 bases stayed unmatched. The CDR3 spells CASSGTSGRRSSYNEQFF. CDR3 DNA: TGTGCCAGCAGTGGGACTAGCGGGAGGCGAAGCTCCTACAATGAGCAGTTCTTC.

The rearrangement uses TRBV19 and TRBJ1-1; D is possibly TRBD1 (6 bases). This CDR3 has 13 residues. Trimming shortened V by 10 bases and J by 4 bases, and 16 bases separated the two germline ends. Germline V gene data show CDR1 as LNHDA and CDR2 as SQIVND (reference sequence). The CDR3 DNA reads as TGTGCCACTCGGACAGTTCCATCCACTGAAGCTTTCTTT. It translates to CATRTVPSTEAFF.

V gene TRBV27 combines with J gene TRBJ1-5; TRBD1 matches at 7 bases. With 6 bases clipped from V and 3 bases from J, the junction kept 14 bases outside the gene matches. The germline V gene has CDR1 MNHEY and CDR2 SMNVEV (reference sequence). The CDR3 covers 17 residues. CDR3 protein: CASSPIRGVGLNQPQHF. The CDR3 region has the DNA TGTGCCAGCAGCCCGATCAGGGGGGTTGGCCTCAATCAGCCCCAGCATTTT.

The chain has TRBV5-5 and TRBJ2-2, with 13 nucleotides matching TRBD2. Trimming removed 0 bases from V and 5 bases from J; junction bases left unmatched: 7. CDR1 SGHKS and CDR2 YYEKEE come from the germline V gene (reference sequence). CDR3 length: 18 residues. The CDR3 here is CASSLDWTSGRRTGELFF. The CDR3 nucleotides are TGTGCCAGCAGCTTGGATTGGACTAGCGGGAGAAGGACCGGGGAGCTGTTTTTT. Combining the CDR3 with reference TRBV5-5 and TRBJ2-2 gives the whole variable domain DAGVTQSPTHLIKTRGQQVTLRCSPISGHKSVSWYQQVLGQGPQFIFQYYEKEERGRGNFPDRFSARQFPNYSSELNVNALLLGDSALYLCASSLDWTSGRRTGELFFGEGSRLTVL.

CDR3 DNA: TGCAGCGGCCAAATACCCACAGGAGTCACAGATACGCAGTATTTT. Its protein product is CSGQIPTGVTDTQYF. The rearrangement uses TRBV29-1 and TRBJ2-3, with D possibly matching TRBD1 (5 bases). This CDR3 contains 15 residues. The ends were cut back, 7 bases at V and 2 bases at J, with 19 bases in the middle. Germline loops: CDR1 SQVTM, CDR2 ANQGSEA.

The chain recombines TRBV11-2 with TRBJ1-1; D remains ambiguous. Germline values: CDR1 SGHAT, CDR2 FQNNGV. The CDR3 consists of 11 residues. V was clipped by 2 bases and J by 8 bases, with 6 bases between them. CDR3 bases: TGTGCCAGCAGCTTACACAGAGAAGCTTTCTTT. Protein product: CASSLHREAFF.

V and J are TRBV11-2 and TRBJ1-4, with a weak D call TRBD1 (5 bases). Germline CDR1 is SGHAT and CDR2 is FQNNGV. The ends were cut back, 5 bases at V and 0 bases at J, with 10 bases in the middle. The CDR3 runs to 15 residues. CDR3 sequence reads: CASSVMTATNEKLFF. As DNA, the CDR3 is TGTGCCAGCAGCGTAATGACAGCAACTAATGAAAAACTGTTTTTT.

The V call is TRBV13, the J call TRBJ2-3, with TRBD2 identical over 16 bases. Losses at the gene ends were 2 bases for V and 1 base for J; bases not matched to a gene: 9. The CDR3 runs to 20 residues. CDR1 PRHDT and CDR2 FYEKMQ come from the germline V gene (reference sequence). The DNA for the CDR3 is TGTGCCAGCAGCTTATCGGGACTAGCGGGAGGGCCCTATCGCACAGATACGCAGTATTTT. Protein product: CASSLSGLAGGPYRTDTQYF.

The chain has TRBV4-3 and TRBJ2-7; D remains unclear. Trimming removed 0 bases at V and 7 bases at J, with 13 bases between. CDR1 is LGHNA, CDR2 YSLEER, per germline. CDR3 length equals 14 residues. The CDR3 region is CASSQEVGQKEQYF. In DNA form, the CDR3 reads TGCGCCAGCAGCCAAGAGGTTGGGCAGAAAGAGCAGTACTTC.

The V gene is TRBV4-1, the J gene TRBJ2-7; D not certain. Germline V lookup: CDR1 MGHRA, CDR2 YSYEKL. The V end lost 1 base, the J end lost 0 bases, and 7 bases lay between the germline ends. The length of the CDR3 is 14 residues. CDR3 loop: CASSQGAVSYEQYF. As DNA, the CDR3 is TGCGCCAGCAGCCAAGGTGCAGTCTCCTACGAGCAGTACTTC.

The rearrangement uses TRBV19 and TRBJ1-2; 11 positions match TRBD1. CDR3 length equals 15 residues. Looked up from germline, CDR1 is LNHDA and CDR2 is SQIVND (reference sequence). V lost 4 bases, J lost 6 bases, and 7 bases stayed unmatched. The DNA of the CDR3 is TGTGCCAGTAGTACCCTCGGACAGGGGGCGGATGGCTACACCTTC. Its protein product is CASSTLGQGADGYTF.

This chain joins TRBV19 and TRBJ1-1, with a weak D call TRBD1 (5 bases). The length of the CDR3 is 14 residues. Germline assignment: CDR1 LNHDA and CDR2 SQIVND (reference sequence). V was trimmed by 7 bases and J by 3 bases, leaving 15 bases between them. In nucleotides, the CDR3 is TGTGCCAGTAAAGCCAGGGATTTATACACTGAAGCTTTCTTT. This gives the protein CASKARDLYTEAFF.

The gene calls are TRBV5-4 and TRBJ1-2; D is possibly TRBD1 (6 bases). This CDR3 is 15 amino acids long. V was shortened by 6 bases and J by 1 base, with 16 bases between the two germline ends. Germline assignment: CDR1 SGHNT and CDR2 YYREEE (reference sequence). CDR3 protein: CASTGGGPSNYGYTF. The CDR3 DNA follows: TGTGCCAGCACCGGGGGGGGGCCCAGTAACTATGGCTACACCTTC.

The chain employs TRBV3-1 (or the pseudogene TRBV3-2) and TRBJ2-7, with a tentative D call TRBD2 (6 bases). V gave up 0 bases and J gave up 5 bases, with 17 bases separating them. Germline lookup yields CDR1 LGHDT and CDR2 YNNKEL (reference sequence). The CDR3 is 16 residues long. The CDR3 DNA is TGTGCCAGCAGCCAAGACACTCGGGACTTCCCCCACGAGCAGTACTTC. Protein sequence: CASSQDTRDFPHEQYF.

A note on this clone: An end of the junction differs from the germline gene, which may be a read error. CDR3 DNA: TGTGCCAACAGTTACTCCGGGGAAGACTATGGCTACACCTTC. It translates to CANSYSGEDYGYTF. The chain employs TRBV6-6 and TRBJ1-2; D gene unclear. The germline V gene has CDR1 MNHNY and CDR2 SVGAGI (reference sequence). The CDR3 length is 14 residues.

DNA for the CDR3: TGTGCCACCAGCAGAGCCGGGAGGGCCAAAAACATTCAGTACTTC. Encoded protein: CATSRAGRAKNIQYF. The rearrangement joins TRBV15 to TRBJ2-4; TRBD2 agrees at 7 bases. The CDR3 covers 15 residues. Germline V gene lookup returns CDR1 LNHNV and CDR2 YYDKDF (reference sequence). V was pared by 1 base and J by 1 base, with 1 base of the junction left unmatched.

V and J are TRBV3-1 (or the pseudogene TRBV3-2) and TRBJ1-3; 8 nucleotides match TRBD1. J lost 7 bases, V lost 1 base, and 6 bases had no gene match. The CDR3 runs to 15 residues. Germline CDR1 and CDR2: LGHDT and YNNKEL (reference sequence). CDR3 nucleotides: TGTGCCAGCAGCCAAGGGGCAGGGGGCCTTAACACCATATATTTT. This gives the protein CASSQGAGGLNTIYF.

The chain couples TRBV9 to TRBJ1-4; D may be TRBD1 (6 bases). This CDR3 contains 18 residues. Germline V gene lookup returns CDR1 SGDLS and CDR2 YYNGEE. V shed 3 bases and J shed 3 bases, with 21 bases lying between them. The CDR3 DNA reads as TGTGCCAGCAGCGCCGGGGGGGCAGGGGTTCGTTCTAATGAAAAACTGTTTTTT. It codes for CASSAGGAGVRSNEKLFF.

This clone was picked up one time. The rearrangement uses TRBV7-8 and TRBJ2-7; 9 positions agree with TRBD1. CDR1 is SGHVS and CDR2 is FQNEAQ in the germline V gene. With 5 bases clipped from V and 0 bases from J, the junction kept 5 bases outside the gene matches. The CDR3 runs 15 residues. In DNA, the CDR3 is TGTGCCAGCAGCGTACAGGGGGCCCTCTCCTACGAGCAGTACTTC. This translates into CASSVQGALSYEQYF.

The chain uses TRBV4-1 and TRBJ2-2; tentatively, D is TRBD1 (6 bases). Germline V lookup: CDR1 MGHRA, CDR2 YSYEKL. The V and J ends lost 2 bases and 7 bases respectively, with 14 bases between them. This CDR3 region has 15 residues. Here the CDR3 reads CASSQQPQGGGELFF. CDR3 nucleotides: TGCGCCAGCAGCCAACAGCCACAGGGTGGCGGGGAGCTGTTTTTT.

The J gene is TRBJ2-7, the V gene TRBV7-9, with 7 bases matching TRBD1. This CDR3 contains 16 residues. J was trimmed by 0 bases and V by 3 bases; bases with no gene match: 8. CDR1 and CDR2 from the germline V gene are SEHNR and FQNEAQ (reference sequence). In DNA form, the CDR3 reads TGTGCCAGCAGCTTGTTACAGGGGCTCCCCTCCTACGAGCAGTACTTC. Translation: CASSLLQGLPSYEQYF.